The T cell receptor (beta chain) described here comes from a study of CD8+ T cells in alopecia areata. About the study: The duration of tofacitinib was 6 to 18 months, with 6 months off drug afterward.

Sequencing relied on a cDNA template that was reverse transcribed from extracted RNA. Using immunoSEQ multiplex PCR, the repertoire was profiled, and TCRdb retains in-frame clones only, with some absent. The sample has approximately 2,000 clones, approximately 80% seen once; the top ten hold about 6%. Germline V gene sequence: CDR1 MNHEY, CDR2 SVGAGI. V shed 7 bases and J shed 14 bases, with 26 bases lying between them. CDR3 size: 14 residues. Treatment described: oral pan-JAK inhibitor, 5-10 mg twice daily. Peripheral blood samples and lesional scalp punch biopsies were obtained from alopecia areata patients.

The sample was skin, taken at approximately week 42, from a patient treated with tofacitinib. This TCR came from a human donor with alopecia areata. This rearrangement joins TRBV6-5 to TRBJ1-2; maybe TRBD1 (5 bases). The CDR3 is CASKRGLEAGIVTF. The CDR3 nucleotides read TGTGCCAGCAAACGGGGACTTGAAGCTGGGATCGTGACCTTC.